A single sample gave rise to the 20 T cell receptor beta chains below, sequenced in a study of blood T cells in healthy people across ages. Sample-barcoded 5' priming and a J-beta primer mix drove a second PCR of roughly 7 to 11 cycles. TCRdb called the 5' RACE reads again in MiXCR, with one record for every CDR3 protein. The sample carries roughly 830,000 distinct CDR3 sequences, 62% recorded once. Sequencing was carried out using blood. Every receptor here comes from a man between 25 and 39 years old in good health.

V gene TRBV14 combines with J gene TRBJ2-3; 8 bases line up with TRBD1. The V segment lost 6 bases and the J segment 8 bases; nucleotides outside the gene matches: 7. CDR1 is SGHDN, CDR2 FVKESK, per germline. The CDR3 spans 13 residues. CDR3 nucleotide sequence: TGTGCCAGCAGAGGACAGGGTTGGGGTACGCAGTATTTT. Its protein product is CASRGQGWGTQYF.

Ten or more counts support this clonotype. The gene calls are TRBV7-9 and TRBJ1-2; D is uncertain. Germline CDR1 reads SEHNR; CDR2 reads FQNEAQ (reference sequence). V lost 5 bases and J lost 2, with 3 bases in between. The CDR3 is made up of 11 amino acids. The CDR3 DNA follows: TGTGCCAGCAGCGCGAACTATGGCTACACCTTC. It yields the protein CASSANYGYTF. The full variable domain, in which reference TRBV7-9 and TRBJ1-2 provide the parts outside the CDR3, is DTGVSQNPRHKITKRGQNVTFRCDPISEHNRLYWYRQTLGQGPEFLTYFQNEAQLEKSRLLSDRFSAERPKGSFSTLEIQRTEQGDSAMYLCASSANYGYTFGSGTRLTVV.

CDR3 protein: CSVDRDTDTQYF. The CDR3 coding sequence is TGCAGCGTTGACAGGGACACAGATACGCAGTATTTT. The genes are TRBV29-1 and TRBJ2-3; tentatively, D is TRBD1 (5 bases). The CDR3 has 12 residues. CDR1 and CDR2 from the germline V gene are SQVTM and ANQGSEA. Trimming took off 3 bases at V and 2 bases at J, with 6 bases between the two ends.

The chain carries TRBV7-2 and TRBJ2-5; possible D gene TRBD1, 7 bases. V gave up 2 bases and J gave up 11 bases, with 21 bases separating them. The CDR3 has 15 residues. Germline V gene data show CDR1 as SGHTA and CDR2 as FQGNSA. DNA for the CDR3: TGTGCCAGCAGCTTACAGGGCCAATCCGCAGGGGGGCAGTACTTC. As protein: CASSLQGQSAGGQYF.

Only a few counts were recorded for this clonotype. V is TRBV21-1 and J is TRBJ2-7; TRBD1, the D gene given by the table, was not confirmed from the DNA. TRBV21-1 is designated a pseudogene. The CDR3 covers 15 residues. CDR3 coding DNA: TGTGCCAGCAGCAAAGAAGGAGGGGGCGACTACGAGCAGTACTTC. It codes for CASSKEGGGDYEQYF.

The CDR3 sequence: CASSFGQNQPQHF. In DNA form, the CDR3 reads TGTGCCAGCAGCTTTGGACAGAATCAGCCCCAGCATTTT. The V call is TRBV6-2 or TRBV6-3, the J call TRBJ1-5; possibly TRBD1 for D (6 bases). CDR3 length equals 13 residues. Germline V lookup: CDR1 MNHEY, CDR2 SVGEGT. V lost 6 bases and J 4 bases, leaving 10 bases between the germline ends.

This clonotype was observed a handful of times. This chain uses TRBV20-1 with TRBJ2-5, with D tentatively TRBD2 (7 bases). V was clipped by 0 bases and J by 11 bases, with 22 bases between them. Germline-derived CDR1 and CDR2 are DFQATT and SNEGSKA (reference sequence). The length of the CDR3 is 15 residues. CDR3 region: CSARDNRRGPRLQYF. The DNA for the CDR3 is TGCAGTGCTAGAGATAATCGGCGGGGGCCACGGTTGCAGTACTTC.

The chain uses TRBV15 and TRBJ2-7, with D possibly matching TRBD2 (7 bases). This CDR3 region has 18 residues. The germline CDR1 and CDR2 sequences are LNHNV and YYDKDF (reference sequence). V gave up 2 bases and J gave up 3 bases, with 23 bases separating them. CDR3 nucleotide sequence: TGTGCCACCAGCAGATCCGATAAGGGGGGGCCGTACCGCTACGAGCAGTACTTC. Its protein product is CATSRSDKGGPYRYEQYF.

The V and J genes are TRBV18 and TRBJ2-5, with 10 positions matching TRBD2. Trimming cost V 3 bases and J 3 bases; bases outside gene matches: 7. The length of the CDR3 is 16 residues. Germline V gene sequence: CDR1 KGHSH, CDR2 LQKENI. The CDR3 nucleotides read TGTGCCAGCTCACCTTCTAGCGGGGGAAACGAAGAGACCCAGTACTTC. This encodes CASSPSSGGNEETQYF.

Concerning this clonotype itself: At one end, the junction sequence differs from germline, possibly due to a read error. The rearrangement links TRBV20-1 to TRBJ2-1, with TRBD1 matching over 8 bases. The CDR3 is made up of 15 amino acids. Germline CDR1 DFQATT, CDR2 SNEGSKA (reference sequence). CDR3 sequence reads: CGARDLGQVDNEQFF. CDR3 DNA sequence: TGCGGTGCTAGAGATCTGGGACAGGTCGACAATGAGCAGTTCTTC.

This rearrangement joins TRBV6-5 to TRBJ2-2, with D possibly matching TRBD2 (5 bases). The V gene's germline CDR1 is MNHEY and CDR2 SVGAGI. V shed 7 bases and J shed 0 bases, with 9 bases lying between them. This CDR3 is 14 amino acids long. The CDR3 region has the DNA TGTGCCAGCACGCTAGCTCCGAACACCGGGGAGCTGTTTTTT. It encodes CASTLAPNTGELFF.

The V and J genes are TRBV29-1 and TRBJ2-3; 7 bases agree with TRBD1. Looked up from germline, CDR1 is SQVTM and CDR2 is ANQGSEA. J was trimmed by 0 bases and V by 5 bases; bases with no gene match: 8. CDR3 length equals 15 residues. This chain's CDR3 is CSVNVGQTSTDTQYF. The CDR3 DNA sequence: TGCAGCGTTAACGTGGGACAGACTAGCACAGATACGCAGTATTTT.

The sample holds a few counts of this clonotype. This chain links TRBV7-9 with TRBJ2-3, with D perhaps matching TRBD1 (6 bases). Trimming took 3 bases from V and 3 from J, leaving 16 bases between them. This CDR3 region has 16 residues. Germline loops: CDR1 SEHNR, CDR2 FQNEAQ (reference sequence). The CDR3 sequence: CASSLLDRPLTDTQYF. CDR3 sequence (DNA): TGTGCCAGCAGCTTGTTGGACAGACCCCTTACAGATACGCAGTATTTT.

Regarding this clonotype: Sequence at one end of the junction differs from germline and may be a read error. The chain is built from TRBV27 and TRBJ2-3; D remains ambiguous. The CDR3 totals 12 residues. From germline, CDR1 is MNHEY and CDR2 SMNVEV (reference sequence). CDR3 in amino acids: CASSLSADAQYF. The CDR3 region has the DNA TGTGCCAGCAGTTTATCGGCAGATGCGCAGTATTTT.

This chain joins TRBV9 and TRBJ2-1; TRBD2 matches at 7 bases. Looked up from germline, CDR1 is SGDLS and CDR2 is YYNGEE. The CDR3 is 15 residues long. Trimming took 4 bases from V and 4 from J; bases not matched to a gene: 8. CDR3 protein: CASSPGGYFYNEQFF. CDR3 DNA: TGTGCCAGCAGCCCGGGAGGATATTTTTACAATGAGCAGTTCTTC.

This clonotype appeared many times. The chain combines TRBV7-9 with TRBJ1-5, with 8 nucleotides matching TRBD1. This CDR3 has 14 residues. Germline values: CDR1 SEHNR, CDR2 FQNEAQ (reference sequence). V shed 5 bases and J 11 bases; nucleotides not matched to a gene: 11. The CDR3 here is CASSQTGDLGAQHF. CDR3 bases: TGTGCCAGCAGCCAGACAGGGGACCTGGGGGCCCAGCATTTT.

This chain uses TRBV7-3 with TRBJ2-1; D gene uncertain. V gave up 0 bases and J gave up 10 bases, with 19 bases separating them. The germline gives CDR1 SGHTA, CDR2 FQGTGA. The CDR3 runs 16 residues. In DNA, the CDR3 is TGTGCCAGCAGCTTAACTTCCCAGTATGGACCGGTGGAGCAGTTCTTC. Amino acids: CASSLTSQYGPVEQFF.

The V call is TRBV6-5, the J call TRBJ2-5; 7 nucleotides line up with TRBD2. CDR3 size: 14 residues. V was clipped by 7 bases and J by 6 bases; unmatched bases: 11. Per the germline V gene, CDR1 is MNHEY and CDR2 is SVGAGI. The CDR3 region is CASNGGRELKTQYF. The CDR3 DNA sequence: TGTGCCAGCAATGGGGGGAGGGAGTTGAAGACCCAGTACTTC.

V is TRBV15 and J is TRBJ1-4; D is ambiguous. Per germline, CDR1 LNHNV and CDR2 YYDKDF (reference sequence). V dropped 4 bases and J dropped 5 bases, with 11 bases sitting between them. The CDR3 runs 14 residues. Here the CDR3 reads CATSTPRGNEKLFF. CDR3 in DNA: TGTGCCACCAGCACCCCGCGCGGGAATGAAAAACTGTTTTTT.

The chain carries TRBV24-1 and TRBJ2-1; D ambiguous. Germline lookup yields CDR1 KGHDR and CDR2 SFDVKD. V was pared by 8 bases and J by 9 bases, with 16 bases between. The CDR3 sequence is 13 residues long. CDR3 coding DNA: TGTGCCACCACTGTCACCGCGTTCGGTGAGCAGTTCTTC. Translated, it gives CATTVTAFGEQFF.